This entry features one T cell receptor (beta chain) sequence. As yet, its antigen is unknown. The CDR3 is made up of 14 amino acids. J was trimmed by 6 bases and V by 4 bases; bases with no gene match: 7. Germline-derived CDR1 and CDR2 are SEHNR and FQNEAQ (reference sequence). The donors were in the approximately 120-subject validation cohort, distinct from the approximately 730-subject first cohort. Data came from immunoSEQ multiplex PCR; TCRdb stores just in-frame clones and leaves some out. This table holds roughly 180,000 clones, 86% found once. This sample stems from a study of cytomegalovirus exposure and HLA in healthy donors. Whole-study results and caveats: High sensitivity and specificity were reportedly achieved when the classifier diagnosed cytomegalovirus status. The authors enumerated over 150 TCR beta chains as linked to cytomegalovirus.

The sequence was obtained from a man aged 25 to 40 in good health and CMV-seropositive. This chain uses TRBV7-9 with TRBJ2-7; 9 nucleotides align to TRBD1. The sample taken for sequencing was PBMCs. The CDR3 loop is CASSSTGGSGEQYF. The CDR3 DNA follows: TGTGCCAGCAGCTCGACAGGGGGATCGGGCGAGCAGTACTTC.